These 24 T cell receptor beta chains originate from one sample sequenced in a study of blood T cell repertoires in COVID-19 (dated by TCRdb to about 2020). The library was built by means of the immunoSEQ multiplex PCR assay. The table comes from immuneACCESS by way of TCRdb, which keeps in-frame sequences with V and J called. Part of the clones is missing from these tables; in studies checked, under half for an unresolved V gene and the rest for unknown reasons. Here the sample has around 23,000 clones; over 60% occur a single time. Of the sample, less than 55% is held by the ten largest clones. The specimen was peripheral blood. The receptors originated from a woman older than 75 with acute or convalescent COVID-19.

The chain has TRBV19 and TRBJ1-1, with a possible D match to TRBD1 (6 bases). Per germline, CDR1 LNHDA and CDR2 SQIVND (reference sequence). This CDR3 region has 16 residues. V lost 0 bases to trimming and J lost 6 bases, with 17 bases between them. The CDR3 sequence: CASSIDAQGFWSEAFF. CDR3 nucleotide sequence: TGTGCCAGTAGTATAGATGCACAGGGATTCTGGTCTGAAGCTTTCTTT.

The chain joins TRBV14 to TRBJ1-4; D is perhaps TRBD1 (5 bases). The V and J ends lost 1 base and 7 bases respectively, with 16 bases between them. This CDR3 is 16 amino acids long. Per germline, CDR1 SGHDN and CDR2 FVKESK. Here the CDR3 reads CASSQAQTGGAEKLFF. In DNA form, the CDR3 reads TGTGCCAGCAGCCAAGCCCAAACGGGAGGGGCTGAAAAACTGTTTTTT.

This clone was seen a handful of times. The CDR3: CATTSGGARSSYNEQFF. CDR3 coding DNA: TGTGCCACGACTAGCGGGGGCGCTCGGAGCTCCTACAATGAGCAGTTCTTC. The chain has TRBV28 and TRBJ2-1; 12 nucleotides align to TRBD2. Germline V gene data show CDR1 as MDHEN and CDR2 as SYDVKM. This CDR3 has 17 residues. The J segment lost 0 bases and the V segment lost 10 bases, leaving 10 bases of the junction unmatched.

The V gene is TRBV2, the J gene TRBJ1-1; tentatively, D is TRBD1 (5 bases). The CDR3 runs 12 residues. Germline V CDR1 and CDR2: SNHLY, FYNNEI. Trimming took off 7 bases at V and 7 bases at J, with 13 bases between the two ends. CDR3 sequence: CASTEMGREAFF. The CDR3 nucleotides read TGTGCCAGCACCGAGATGGGGCGTGAAGCTTTCTTT.

CDR3 region: CASSQGSSGNTIYF. In DNA form, the CDR3 reads TGTGCCAGCAGCCAAGGGAGCTCTGGAAACACCATATATTTT. J is TRBJ1-3 and V is TRBV3-1 (or the pseudogene TRBV3-2); no firm D call. Trimming took 1 base from V and 0 from J, leaving 4 bases between them. In germline, CDR1 is LGHDT, CDR2 YNNKEL (reference sequence). The CDR3 runs 14 residues.

This rearrangement joins TRBV6-5 to TRBJ1-2; TRBD1 is a possible D gene (6 bases). V shed 5 bases and J shed 4 bases, with 14 bases lying between them. CDR3 size: 14 residues. CDR1 and CDR2 from the germline V gene are MNHEY and SVGAGI. CDR3 residues: CASSMGGQPYGYTF. The CDR3 bases are TGTGCCAGCAGTATGGGCGGACAGCCCTATGGCTACACCTTC.

This chain joins TRBV7-2 and TRBJ2-1; TRBD1 might be the D (6 bases). Germline-derived CDR1 and CDR2 are SGHTA and FQGNSA. The CDR3 runs to 14 residues. The V end was cut by 3 bases, the J end by 10 bases, with 16 bases between. In DNA form, the CDR3 reads TGTGCCAGCAGCTTGGACCCCGGGACACGAGAGCAGTTCTTC. It codes for CASSLDPGTREQFF.

This chain uses TRBV18 with TRBJ2-2, with 7 bases lining up with TRBD1. The CDR3 is made up of 15 amino acids. V shed 3 bases and J 4 bases; nucleotides not matched to a gene: 5. The germline gives CDR1 KGHSH, CDR2 LQKENI. CDR3 sequence reads: CASSPSGQTTGELFF. The CDR3 DNA reads as TGTGCCAGCTCACCGTCGGGACAGACCACCGGGGAGCTGTTTTTT. The complete variable domain, with remaining parts taken from reference TRBV18 and TRBJ2-2, reads NAGVMQNPRHLVRRRGQEARLRCSPMKGHSHVYWYRQLPEEGLKFMVYLQKENIIDESGMPKERFSAEFPKEGPSILRIQQVVRGDSAAYFCASSPSGQTTGELFFGEGSRLTVL.

The chain couples TRBV3-1 (or the pseudogene TRBV3-2) to TRBJ2-5; D is ambiguous. V was pared by 0 bases and J by 1 base, with 6 bases between. CDR1 is LGHDT, CDR2 YNNKEL, per germline (reference sequence). This CDR3 has 14 residues. CDR3 sequence (DNA): TGTGCCAGCAGCCAAGACAACTTCCAAGAGACCCAGTACTTC. Translated: CASSQDNFQETQYF.

This rearrangement joins TRBV19 to TRBJ2-2; TRBD1 agrees at 7 bases. CDR3 length: 15 residues. V gave up 6 bases and J gave up 3 bases; unmatched junction bases: 7. Germline loops: CDR1 LNHDA, CDR2 SQIVND (reference sequence). The CDR3 DNA reads TGTGCCAGTAGCACCGGGACAGCTTACACCGGGGAGCTGTTTTTT. It specifies CASSTGTAYTGELFF. Full variable domain (rest looked up from reference TRBV19 and TRBJ2-2): DGGITQSPKYLFRKEGQNVTLSCEQNLNHDAMYWYRQDPGQGLRLIYYSQIVNDFQKGDIAEGYSVSREKKESFPLTVTSAQKNPTAFYLCASSTGTAYTGELFFGEGSRLTVL.

CDR3 DNA sequence: TGTGCCAGCAGTTACGTCAGGGGCAGCAATCAGCCCCAGCATTTT. This encodes CASSYVRGSNQPQHF. V gene TRBV6-5 combines with J gene TRBJ1-5, with a weak D call TRBD1 (6 bases). Trimming stripped 2 bases from V and 1 base from J, with 9 bases between. The CDR3 has 15 residues. Germline V CDR1 and CDR2: MNHEY, SVGAGI.

The chain employs TRBV5-8 and TRBJ1-1, with D perhaps TRBD1 (5 bases). The CDR3 length is 14 residues. Trimming removed 2 bases from V and 3 bases from J, with 11 bases in between. Germline lookup yields CDR1 SGHTS and CDR2 YDEGEE. In DNA, the CDR3 is TGTGCCAGCAGCTTTAACAGGCCCTACACTGAAGCTTTCTTT. Amino acids: CASSFNRPYTEAFF.

V usage is TRBV29-1 and J usage is TRBJ1-4; 7 nucleotides match TRBD1. Trimming took 6 bases from V and 3 from J; bases not matched to a gene: 13. Germline assignment: CDR1 SQVTM and CDR2 ANQGSEA. This CDR3 comprises 16 residues. The CDR3 sequence: CSVAVRGRAANEKLFF. The CDR3 region has the DNA TGCAGCGTCGCCGTAAGGGGGCGAGCGGCTAATGAAAAACTGTTTTTT.

CDR3 DNA sequence: TGTGCCAGCAAAGACAGCAACTATGGCTACACCTTC. Translated, it gives CASKDSNYGYTF. V is TRBV9 and J is TRBJ1-2, with a weak D call TRBD1 (5 bases). V shed 6 bases and J shed 2 bases, with 8 bases lying between them. This CDR3 is 12 amino acids long. In germline, CDR1 is SGDLS, CDR2 YYNGEE.

This chain joins TRBV5-4 and TRBJ2-7; possible D gene TRBD2, 6 bases. Trimming left V 1 base short and J 2 bases short, with 13 bases between. The CDR3 consists of 15 residues. CDR1 is SGHNT and CDR2 is YYREEE in the germline V gene (reference sequence). CDR3 coding DNA: TGTGCCAGCAGCTTGTTTGGTAGCGGAACCTACGAGCAGTACTTC. It translates to CASSLFGSGTYEQYF.

The gene calls are TRBV7-2 and TRBJ2-7; D perhaps matches TRBD2 (7 bases). Germline CDR1 and CDR2: SGHTA and FQGNSA. The CDR3 loop spans 15 amino acids. Trimming pared 1 base from V and 3 bases from J, leaving 13 bases between. CDR3 DNA sequence: TGTGCCAGCAGCTTAGAAGGGGGGGGAAACTACGAGCAGTACTTC. This encodes CASSLEGGGNYEQYF.

The chain combines TRBV2 with TRBJ1-1; D gene ambiguous. This CDR3 spans 15 amino acids. Trimming shortened V by 5 bases and J by 1 base, and 14 bases separated the two germline ends. CDR1 SNHLY and CDR2 FYNNEI come from the germline V gene. This chain's CDR3 is CASSHPGGTNTEAFF. CDR3 in DNA: TGTGCCAGCAGTCACCCCGGCGGTACGAACACTGAAGCTTTCTTT.

The gene calls are TRBV2 and TRBJ1-1, with a weak D call TRBD1 (5 bases). The CDR3 is 13 amino acids. CDR1 SNHLY and CDR2 FYNNEI come from the germline V gene. V lost 2 bases and J 5 bases, leaving 9 bases between the germline ends. The CDR3 DNA is TGTGCCAGCAGTGAACATGCAGGGACTGAAGCTTTCTTT. The encoded protein is CASSEHAGTEAFF.

This clone was counted once. V gene TRBV7-3 combines with J gene TRBJ1-2; TRBD1 matches at 10 bases. V shed 5 bases, J shed 4 bases, and the junction held 7 bases outside the gene matches. Germline-derived CDR1 and CDR2 are SGHTA and FQGTGA. This CDR3 spans 15 amino acids. The CDR3 region has the DNA TGTGCCAGCAGCACCTGGACAGGGGGTATCTATGGCTACACCTTC. Its translation is CASSTWTGGIYGYTF.

The chain uses TRBV10-1 and TRBJ1-1; D is unclear. Trimming took 8 bases from V and 1 from J, leaving 23 bases between them. There are 17 residues in the CDR3. CDR1 WNHNN and CDR2 SYGVQD come from the germline V gene (reference sequence). CDR3 protein: CASVNPCIGTENTEAFF. The DNA for the CDR3 is TGCGCCAGCGTGAACCCATGTATTGGTACTGAGAACACTGAAGCTTTCTTT.

The chain employs TRBV5-1 and TRBJ2-1; a weak D match, TRBD1 (6 bases). The CDR3 length is 13 residues. Germline V gene lookup returns CDR1 SGHRS and CDR2 YFSETQ. Trimming left V 5 bases short and J 4 bases short, with 10 bases between. DNA for the CDR3: TGCGCCAGCAGGAGGGACAATTACAATGAGCAGTTCTTC. Its translation: CASRRDNYNEQFF.

CDR3 nucleotides: TGTGCCAGCAGGACAGGGGGCTATAATTCACCCCTCCACTTT. The encoded protein is CASRTGGYNSPLHF. This chain links TRBV27 with TRBJ1-6; 9 bases match TRBD1. Trimming at V came to 6 bases and at J to 3 bases, leaving 0 bases not matched to a gene. Germline-derived CDR1 and CDR2 are MNHEY and SMNVEV (reference sequence). This CDR3 comprises 14 residues.

CDR3 amino acids: CASSTNAEDGYTF. The CDR3, as DNA: TGCGCCAGCAGCACCAACGCGGAGGATGGCTACACCTTC. This sequence joins TRBV5-1 and TRBJ1-2, with unresolved D. CDR1 is SGHRS, CDR2 YFSETQ, per germline. The length of the CDR3 is 13 residues. V was pared by 4 bases and J by 6 bases, with 13 bases between.

In this sample, this clone turned up once. One junction end does not reproduce the germline sequence, and a read error may be involved. The chain employs TRBV7-7 and TRBJ2-2; TRBD2 matches at 14 bases. Per the germline V gene, CDR1 is SSHAT and CDR2 is FNYEAQ (reference sequence). The CDR3 runs to 17 residues. CDR3 in DNA: TGTGCTAGCAGCCCAGGACTAGCGGGAGGACCCACCGGGGAGCTGTTTTTT. Protein: CASSPGLAGGPTGELFF.